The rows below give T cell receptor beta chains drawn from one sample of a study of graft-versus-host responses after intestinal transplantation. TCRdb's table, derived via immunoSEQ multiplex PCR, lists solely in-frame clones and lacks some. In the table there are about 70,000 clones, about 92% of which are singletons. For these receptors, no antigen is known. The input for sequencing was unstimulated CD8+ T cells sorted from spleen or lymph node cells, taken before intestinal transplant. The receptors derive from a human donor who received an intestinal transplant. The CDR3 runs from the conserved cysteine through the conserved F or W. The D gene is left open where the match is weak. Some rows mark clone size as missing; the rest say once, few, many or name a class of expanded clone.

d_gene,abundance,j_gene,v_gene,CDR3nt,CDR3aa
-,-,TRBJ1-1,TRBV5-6,TGTGCCAGCAGCTTGGGGAGTCGGAACACTGAAGCTTTCTTT,CASSLGSRNTEAFF
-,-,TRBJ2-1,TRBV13,TGTGCCAGCAGCTTAGCCGCGGGGAATGAGCAGTTCTTC,CASSLAAGNEQFF
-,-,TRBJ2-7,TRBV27,TGTGCCAGCAGTTTATCGCAGTACTACGAGCAGTACTTC,CASSLSQYYEQYF
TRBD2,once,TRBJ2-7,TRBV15,TGTGCCACCAGCAGAGAGGGGCTAGCGGGGGCCTACGAGCAGTACTTC,CATSREGLAGAYEQYF
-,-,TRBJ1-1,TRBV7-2,TGTGCCAGCAGCTTAGTTTCCGGGACTGAAGCTTTCTTT,CASSLVSGTEAFF
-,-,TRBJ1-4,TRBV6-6,TGTGCCAGCTCTCAGGAGGTGGCTAATGAAAAACTGTTTTTT,CASSQEVANEKLFF
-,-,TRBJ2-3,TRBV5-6,TGTGCCAGCAGCTTGGCAGGCATCAGCCCCACAGATACGCAGTATTTT,CASSLAGISPTDTQYF
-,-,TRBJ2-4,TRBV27,TGTGCCAGCAGCACCGCAGTGGACTCACGCAAAAACATTCAGTACTTC,CASSTAVDSRKNIQYF
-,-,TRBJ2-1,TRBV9,TGTGCCAGCAGCGACAGGCCCAATGAGCAGTTCTTC,CASSDRPNEQFF
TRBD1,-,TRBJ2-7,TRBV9,TGTGCCAGCAGCGCTCGGGACAGCTTCTCCTACGAGCAGTACTTC,CASSARDSFSYEQYF
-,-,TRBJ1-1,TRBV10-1,TGCGCCAGCAGTGAGTCAACGGGGAGAACTGAAGCTTTCTTT,CASSESTGRTEAFF
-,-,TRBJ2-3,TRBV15,TGTGCCACCAGCAGAGACCTGGGGGGGCATAGCACAGATACGCAGTATTTT,CATSRDLGGHSTDTQYF
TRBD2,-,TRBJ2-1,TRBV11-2,TGTGCCAGCAGGCAAAGAAAGGGACTAGGAATCAATGAGCAGTTCTTC,CASRQRKGLGINEQFF
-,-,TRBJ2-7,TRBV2,TGTGCCAGCAGGGGGCTCCAGGGCTACGAGCAGTACTTC,CASRGLQGYEQYF
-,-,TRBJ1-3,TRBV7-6,TGTGCCAGCAGCCTTGACTTAGGAAACACCATATATTTT,CASSLDLGNTIYF
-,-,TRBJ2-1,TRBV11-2,TGTGCCAGCAGCCAAAGGGGTTCCTACAATGAGCAGTTCTTC,CASSQRGSYNEQFF
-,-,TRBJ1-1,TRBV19,TGTGCCAGTAGCCAACGCGGCGTATACACAGGCGCTGAAGCTTTCTTT,CASSQRGVYTGAEAFF
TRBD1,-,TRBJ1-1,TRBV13,TGTGCCAGCAGCTCCGGGACAGCGAACACTGAAGCTTTCTTT,CASSSGTANTEAFF
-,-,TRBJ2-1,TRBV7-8,TGTGCCAGCAGCTTAGGAGGTGGTGAGCAGTTCTTC,CASSLGGGEQFF
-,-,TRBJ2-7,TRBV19,TGTGCCAGTAGTATAGCTGGGGGGTCCTACGAGCAGTACTTC,CASSIAGGSYEQYF
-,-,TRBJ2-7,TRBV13,TGTGCCAGCAGCTTAACCCCGACAGGCGTGGAGCAGTACTTC,CASSLTPTGVEQYF
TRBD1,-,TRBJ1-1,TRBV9,TGTGCCAGCAGCGCCTCAGGGGGAGCAGGCACTGAAGCTTTCTTT,CASSASGGAGTEAFF
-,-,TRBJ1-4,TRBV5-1,TGCGCCAGCAGCTGGGAGGCGGCCTCGGAAAAACTGTTTTTT,CASSWEAASEKLFF
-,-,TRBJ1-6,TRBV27,TGTGCCAGCAAGAGATGGGGCATAGTCACCTATAATTCACCCCTCCACTTT,CASKRWGIVTYNSPLHF
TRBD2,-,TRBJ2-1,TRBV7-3,TGTGCCAGCAGCTTAGGAGCGGGGGGTTACAATGAGCAGTTCTTC,CASSLGAGGYNEQFF
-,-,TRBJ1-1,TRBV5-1,TGCGCCAGCAGCTTGGATGGAGGGATGAACACTGAAGCTTTCTTT,CASSLDGGMNTEAFF
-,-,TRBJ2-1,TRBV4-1,TGCGCCAGCAGCCGCGGGCCCTTGGGCGATGAGCAGTTCTTC,CASSRGPLGDEQFF
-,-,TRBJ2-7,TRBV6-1,TGTGCCAGCAGTGAATTGGGACTGTCCTACGAGCAGTACTTC,CASSELGLSYEQYF
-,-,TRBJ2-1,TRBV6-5,TGTGCCAGCAGTTACACAGGCCACCCCTACAATGAGCAGTTCTTC,CASSYTGHPYNEQFF
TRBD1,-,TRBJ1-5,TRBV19,TGTGCCAGTAGTATATGGACAGGCGCGGATCAGCCCCAGCATTTT,CASSIWTGADQPQHF
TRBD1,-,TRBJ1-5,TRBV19,TGTGCCAGTAGTATACGACAGGGGGATACGCCCCAGCATTTT,CASSIRQGDTPQHF
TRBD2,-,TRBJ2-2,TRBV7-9,TGTGCCAGCAGCCTTTCCTTAGCGGGGCCGCCGGGCACCGGGGAGCTGTTTTTT,CASSLSLAGPPGTGELFF
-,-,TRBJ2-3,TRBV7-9,TGTGCCAGCAGCTTATGGGCTAGCGAGGATACGCAGTATTTT,CASSLWASEDTQYF
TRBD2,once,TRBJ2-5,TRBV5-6,TGTGCCAGCAGCTTGGGACTAGCTCAAGAGACCCAGTACTTC,CASSLGLAQETQYF
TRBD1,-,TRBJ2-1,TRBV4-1,TGCGCCAGCAGCCAAGAACCCTGGACAGGGGGGTCCTACAATGAGCAGTTCTTC,CASSQEPWTGGSYNEQFF
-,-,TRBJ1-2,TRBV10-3,TGTGCCATCAGTGAAGTGGCGGGGCCCCACCCCTCCTATGGCTACACCTTC,CAISEVAGPHPSYGYTF
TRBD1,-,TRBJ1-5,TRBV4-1,TGCGCCAGCAGCCAAGTACTGACAGGGATGGGGCCCCAGCATTTT,CASSQVLTGMGPQHF
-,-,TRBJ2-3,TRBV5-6,TGTGCCAGCAGCTTGTTTACGGGTTCCACAGATACGCAGTATTTT,CASSLFTGSTDTQYF
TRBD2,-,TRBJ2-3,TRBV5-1,TGCGCCAGCAGCTTGAGGGCGGGTAGCGGGACAGATACGCAGTATTTT,CASSLRAGSGTDTQYF
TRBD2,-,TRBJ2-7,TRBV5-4,TGTGCCAGCAGCTTTTTGAGCGGGGGGTCCTCAACCTACGAGCAGTACTTC,CASSFLSGGSSTYEQYF
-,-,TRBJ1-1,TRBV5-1,TGCGCCAGCAGCTTGGCAGGGAATGAAGCTTTCTTT,CASSLAGNEAFF
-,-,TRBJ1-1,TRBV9,TGTGCCAGCAGCCTCGACATGTCTGAAGCTTTCTTT,CASSLDMSEAFF
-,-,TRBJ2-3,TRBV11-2,TGTGCCAGCAGCTTAGGGGTCCCGAGGGATACGCAGTATTTT,CASSLGVPRDTQYF
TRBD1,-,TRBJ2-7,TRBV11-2,TGTGCCAGCAGCCGTCCCGACGGACAGGGTTCCTACGAGCAGTACTTC,CASSRPDGQGSYEQYF
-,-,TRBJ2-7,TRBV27,TGTGCCAGCAGGCGACTAGGCCCCTTGGGGTACGAGCAGTACTTC,CASRRLGPLGYEQYF
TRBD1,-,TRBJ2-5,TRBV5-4,TGTGCCAGCAGCACGGGACAGGGTGAAGGGGAGACCCAGTACTTC,CASSTGQGEGETQYF
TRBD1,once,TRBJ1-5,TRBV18,TGTGCCAGCTCACCGGGACAGGGATCTCTATATAGCAATCAGCCCCAGCATTTT,CASSPGQGSLYSNQPQHF
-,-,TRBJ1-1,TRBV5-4,TGTGCCAGCAGCTTTGGCTGGGACAATGAAGCTTTCTTT,CASSFGWDNEAFF
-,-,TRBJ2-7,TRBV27,TGTGCCAGCAGTTTAGGGCCAGGCCTGTACGAGCAGTACTTC,CASSLGPGLYEQYF
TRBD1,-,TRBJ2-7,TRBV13,TGTGCCAGCAGGAGACAGGGTTGGGGCGAGCAGTACTTC,CASRRQGWGEQYF
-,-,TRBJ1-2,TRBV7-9,TGTGCCAGCAGCACAGGGCAGGGGCTCTATGGCTACACCTTC,CASSTGQGLYGYTF
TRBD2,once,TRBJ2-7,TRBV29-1,TGCAGCGTTGATGTCCCTGGGAGGAGCGGGGACCAGTACTACGAGCAGTACTTC,CSVDVPGRSGDQYYEQYF
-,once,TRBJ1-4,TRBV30,TGTGCCTGGAGGGGGGACTCGCGAGCCACAACTAATGAAAAACTGTTTTTT,CAWRGDSRATTNEKLFF
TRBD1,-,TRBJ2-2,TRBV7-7,TGTGCTAGCAGCTTCGGGGCCGGACAGGGTCCCGGGGAGCTGTTTTTT,CASSFGAGQGPGELFF
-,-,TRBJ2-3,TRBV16,TGTGCCAGCAGCCAATTTGTGGGGCCAGATACGCAGTATTTT,CASSQFVGPDTQYF
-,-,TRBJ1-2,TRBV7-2,TGTGCCAGCAGCTTAGGGCCATATAGCAAGTTCAATGGCTACACCTTC,CASSLGPYSKFNGYTF
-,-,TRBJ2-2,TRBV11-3,TGTGCCAGCAGCTCCACCCGCGCCGGGGAGCTGTTTTTT,CASSSTRAGELFF